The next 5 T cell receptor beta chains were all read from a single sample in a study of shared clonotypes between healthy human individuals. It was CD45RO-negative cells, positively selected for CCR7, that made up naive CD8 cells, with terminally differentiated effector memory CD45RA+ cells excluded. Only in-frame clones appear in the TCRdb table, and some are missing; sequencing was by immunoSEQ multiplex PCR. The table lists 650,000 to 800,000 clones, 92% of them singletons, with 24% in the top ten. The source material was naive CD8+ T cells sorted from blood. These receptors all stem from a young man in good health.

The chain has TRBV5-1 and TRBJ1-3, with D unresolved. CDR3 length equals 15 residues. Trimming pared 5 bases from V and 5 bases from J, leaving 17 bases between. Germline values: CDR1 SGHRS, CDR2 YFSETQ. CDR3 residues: CASRTGRDTRNTIYF. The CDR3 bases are TGCGCCAGCAGAACCGGCCGGGATACCCGAAACACCATATATTTT.

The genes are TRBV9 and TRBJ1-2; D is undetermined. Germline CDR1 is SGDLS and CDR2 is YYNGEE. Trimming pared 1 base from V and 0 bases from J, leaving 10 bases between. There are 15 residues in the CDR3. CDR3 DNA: TGTGCCAGCAGCGTAAGTCCCCAGTCTAACTATGGCTACACCTTC. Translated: CASSVSPQSNYGYTF.

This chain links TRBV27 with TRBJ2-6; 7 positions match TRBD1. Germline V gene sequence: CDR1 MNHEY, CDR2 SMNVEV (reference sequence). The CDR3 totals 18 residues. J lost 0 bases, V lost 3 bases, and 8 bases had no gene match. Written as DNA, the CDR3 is TGTGCCAGCAGTTTTCAGGACAGGCCTCTCTCTGGGGCCAACGTCCTGACTTTC. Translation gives CASSFQDRPLSGANVLTF.

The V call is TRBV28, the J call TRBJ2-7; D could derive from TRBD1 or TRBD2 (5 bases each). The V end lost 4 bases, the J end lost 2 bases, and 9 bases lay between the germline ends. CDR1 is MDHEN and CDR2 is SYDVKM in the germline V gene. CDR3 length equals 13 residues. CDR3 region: CASSYGDPYEQYF. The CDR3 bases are TGTGCCAGCAGTTACGGGGACCCCTACGAGCAGTACTTC.

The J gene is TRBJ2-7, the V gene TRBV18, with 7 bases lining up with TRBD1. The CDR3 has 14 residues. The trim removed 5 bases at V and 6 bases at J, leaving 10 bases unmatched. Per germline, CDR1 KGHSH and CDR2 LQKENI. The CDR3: CASSDRGQVLEQYF. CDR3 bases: TGTGCCAGCTCAGATCGTGGACAGGTTCTCGAGCAGTACTTC.